This TCR beta chain was obtained from a study of cytomegalovirus exposure and HLA in healthy donors. Details on this clone: Its antigen is undetermined.

Overall study results and limits: Further analysis, carried out later, found HLA-associated TCR beta chains more clonally expanded than equally common other chains. Upon later analysis, TCR association rates were observed to vary by HLA locus, being highest for DRB1 and lowest for HLA-C. The productive fraction for most TCR beta V segments was about 87% or about 30% in an earlier analysis.

The PCR had 60 Vbeta and 13 Jbeta primers. Clones were read by immunoSEQ multiplex PCR, and TCRdb kept only the in-frame ones, dropping some. Here the sample spans about 160,000 clones, roughly 76% being singletons. V was trimmed by 5 bases and J by 5 bases, leaving 15 bases between them. This CDR3 spans 14 amino acids. From germline, CDR1 is SSHAT and CDR2 FNYEAQ (reference sequence). The chain uses TRBV7-7 and TRBJ2-5, with a possible D match to TRBD1 (6 bases). This TCR derives from a man in his sixties in good health and CMV-seronegative. Sequences were obtained from PBMCs. CDR3: CASSKQGSGETQYF. The CDR3, as DNA: TGTGCCAGCAGCAAACAGGGTTCGGGGGAGACCCAGTACTTC. Filled out from reference TRBV7-7 and TRBJ2-5, the complete variable domain reads GAGVSQSPRYKVTKRGQDVTLRCDPISSHATLYWYQQALGQGPEFLTYFNYEAQPDKSGLPSDRFSAERPEGSISTLTIQRTEQRDSAMYRCASSKQGSGETQYFGPGTRLLVL.